This T cell receptor (beta chain) was profiled in a study of blood T cell repertoires in COVID-19. Study summary: Acute and convalescent COVID-19 specimens originated in the United States, Italy and Spain. Sources were T cells, B-cell-depleted T cells, or PBMCs; the material itself was cDNA or gDNA.

Original processing notes: Amplification of reference gene primers was used by the study to estimate nucleated cell counts. Some clones are missing from TCRdb's copy, which holds only in-frame ones; the method was immunoSEQ multiplex PCR. V and J calls and clone size are those listed in that table; D and trimming were worked out from the DNA. The sample records around 87,000 clones, around four fifths being singletons. The germline CDR1 and CDR2 sequences are SNHLY and FYNNEI. V shed 5 bases, J shed 4 bases, and the junction held 3 bases outside the gene matches. CDR3 length equals 14 residues. This chain connects TRBV2 to TRBJ2-2, with 8 positions matching TRBD2. This clonotype was sampled from a human donor in a cohort sampled during active COVID-19. Sequencing input: peripheral blood. This CDR3 reads CASSRAGVTGELFF. The CDR3 DNA reads as TGTGCCAGCAGTCGAGCGGGGGTCACCGGGGAGCTGTTTTTT.